Below are 3 T cell receptor beta chains sequenced from a single sample in a study of blood T cell repertoires in COVID-19. TCRdb's copy holds only in-frame clones and misses some; the assay was immunoSEQ multiplex PCR. This table holds approximately 240,000 clones, roughly 84% found once. The material sequenced was peripheral blood. These receptors originate from a woman aged 40 to 50 who had recovered from COVID-19.

The count of this clone is one. The V call is TRBV10-3, the J call TRBJ2-7; 7 bases are a match to TRBD1. This CDR3 has 14 residues. Looked up from germline, CDR1 is ENHRY and CDR2 is SYGVKD. V shed 1 base and J 2 bases; nucleotides not matched to a gene: 2. The chain's CDR3 is CAISEFQGAYEQYF. As DNA, the CDR3 is TGTGCCATCAGTGAGTTTCAGGGGGCCTACGAGCAGTACTTC.

The rearrangement links TRBV7-2 to TRBJ2-5, with TRBD2 identical over 7 bases. Germline loops: CDR1 SGHTA, CDR2 FQGNSA. V trimming: 3 bases; J trimming: 4 bases; junction bases outside the gene matches: 8. This CDR3 comprises 15 residues. CDR3 loop: CASSFQRGDGETQYF. In DNA, the CDR3 is TGTGCCAGCAGCTTCCAGCGGGGAGATGGAGAGACCCAGTACTTC.

This clone was counted once. The V and J genes are TRBV9 and TRBJ1-5; TRBD1 aligns across 8 bases. J gave up 3 bases and V 4 bases, and 3 bases lay outside the gene matches. The germline CDR1 and CDR2 sequences are SGDLS and YYNGEE. The CDR3 loop spans 14 amino acids. CDR3 protein: CASSLTGDNQPQHF. CDR3 sequence (DNA): TGTGCCAGCAGCTTGACAGGGGACAATCAGCCCCAGCATTTT.